Listed below are T cell receptor beta chains from one sample, sequenced in a study of cytomegalovirus exposure and HLA in healthy donors. TCRdb keeps only in-frame clones here, not all; method: immunoSEQ multiplex PCR. The table lists approximately 220,000 clones, about three quarters of them singletons, with less than 2% in the top ten. Sequenced input: PBMCs. Every receptor here comes from a male donor in good health and CMV-seronegative. Each CDR3 is given with its conserved first and last residue. The D gene is left open where the match is weak. The size field is filled for only some rows; it gives once, few, many or a size class.

D gene: TRBD1; clone size: NA; J gene: TRBJ2-7; V gene: TRBV5-1; CDR3 DNA: TGCGCCAGCAGCTCTCCGGGACAGATCTACGAGCAGTACTTC; CDR3 protein: CASSSPGQIYEQYF
D gene: NA; clone size: NA; J gene: TRBJ1-2; V gene: TRBV2; CDR3 DNA: TGTGCCAGCAGTGAAACCGCCTCGGTGGGCTACACCTTC; CDR3 protein: CASSETASVGYTF
D gene: NA; clone size: NA; J gene: TRBJ2-7; V gene: TRBV7-2; CDR3 DNA: TGTGCCAGCAGCTCAGACTACGAGCAGTACTTC; CDR3 protein: CASSSDYEQYF
D gene: TRBD1; clone size: few; J gene: TRBJ2-7; V gene: TRBV5-4; CDR3 DNA: TGTGCCAGCAGCGCAGGACAGGAGACCTACGAGCAGTACTTC; CDR3 protein: CASSAGQETYEQYF
D gene: NA; clone size: NA; J gene: TRBJ1-1; V gene: TRBV6-1; CDR3 DNA: TGTGCCAGCAGCGCCGACAGACTGAACACTGAAGCTTTCTTT; CDR3 protein: CASSADRLNTEAFF
D gene: TRBD2; clone size: NA; J gene: TRBJ2-7; V gene: TRBV5-4; CDR3 DNA: TGTGCCAGCAGCTTGAAGGTAGCGGGGCTAAACGAGCAGTACTTC; CDR3 protein: CASSLKVAGLNEQYF
D gene: NA; clone size: NA; J gene: TRBJ1-3; V gene: TRBV18; CDR3 DNA: TGTGCCAGCTCACCAATATCCCCGGACCGGGGGGATCCCATATATTTT; CDR3 protein: CASSPISPDRGDPIYF
D gene: NA; clone size: NA; J gene: TRBJ1-1; V gene: TRBV19; CDR3 DNA: TGTGCCAGTAGTACAGGGTTCCCAATGAACACTGAAGCTTTCTTT; CDR3 protein: CASSTGFPMNTEAFF
D gene: NA; clone size: once; J gene: TRBJ1-2; V gene: TRBV4-1; CDR3 DNA: TGCGCCAGCAGCCAAGTCTCGACGGGTAACTATGGCTACACCTTC; CDR3 protein: CASSQVSTGNYGYTF
D gene: NA; clone size: NA; J gene: TRBJ1-5; V gene: TRBV7-2; CDR3 DNA: TGTGCCAGCAGCTTAGCGCTAGGGCGGGGGCAGCCCCAGCATTTT; CDR3 protein: CASSLALGRGQPQHF
D gene: NA; clone size: NA; J gene: TRBJ1-1; V gene: TRBV19; CDR3 DNA: TGTGCCAGTAGTATAGATATGGGCTCTGAAGCTTTCTTT; CDR3 protein: CASSIDMGSEAFF
D gene: NA; clone size: NA; J gene: TRBJ1-1; V gene: TRBV4-2; CDR3 DNA: TGTGCCAGCAGCCAAACCGGACAGCCGAACACTGAAGCTTTCTTT; CDR3 protein: CASSQTGQPNTEAFF
D gene: NA; clone size: NA; J gene: TRBJ2-7; V gene: TRBV18; CDR3 DNA: TGTGCCAGCTCACCTAACCAGCTAGCCTACGAGCAGTACTTC; CDR3 protein: CASSPNQLAYEQYF
D gene: TRBD1; clone size: NA; J gene: TRBJ1-6; V gene: TRBV27; CDR3 DNA: TGTGCCAGCAGTTCGGTGGAGGGGGCTACCTATAATTCACCCCTCCACTTT; CDR3 protein: CASSSVEGATYNSPLHF
D gene: TRBD1; clone size: NA; J gene: TRBJ1-6; V gene: TRBV7-9; CDR3 DNA: TGTTCCAGCAGCAACGCGGACAGGGGTGTCGGATCACCCCTCCACTTT; CDR3 protein: CSSSNADRGVGSPLHF
D gene: NA; clone size: NA; J gene: TRBJ2-5; V gene: TRBV5-1; CDR3 DNA: TGCGCCAGCAGCTTGGTGAGCTCAGGGTTGGAGACCCAGTACTTC; CDR3 protein: CASSLVSSGLETQYF
D gene: TRBD1; clone size: few; J gene: TRBJ1-2; V gene: TRBV30; CDR3 DNA: TGTGCCTGGAGTGAGAGAGGGGGCATAGTCTATGGCTACACCTTC; CDR3 protein: CAWSERGGIVYGYTF
D gene: TRBD1; clone size: NA; J gene: TRBJ2-7; V gene: TRBV11-2; CDR3 DNA: TGTGCCAGCAGGCCTCACCGCCGGGACAGAGCCTACGAGCAGTACTTC; CDR3 protein: CASRPHRRDRAYEQYF
D gene: NA; clone size: NA; J gene: TRBJ2-7; V gene: TRBV6-5; CDR3 DNA: TGTGCCAGCAGCCGATATTGGCAGGGGCGATACGAGCAGTACTTC; CDR3 protein: CASSRYWQGRYEQYF
D gene: NA; clone size: NA; J gene: TRBJ2-7; V gene: TRBV9; CDR3 DNA: TGTGCCAGCAGCGTAGTAGCGGAAAGCTACGAGCAGTACTTC; CDR3 protein: CASSVVAESYEQYF
D gene: TRBD1; clone size: NA; J gene: TRBJ2-7; V gene: TRBV6-1; CDR3 DNA: TGTGCCAGCAGTGAAGCACCCGGGACAGGAGACTACGAGCAGTACTTC; CDR3 protein: CASSEAPGTGDYEQYF
D gene: NA; clone size: NA; J gene: TRBJ2-6; V gene: TRBV2; CDR3 DNA: TGTGCCAGCAGGGATACAGGCTCTGGGGCCAACGTCCTGACTTTC; CDR3 protein: CASRDTGSGANVLTF
D gene: TRBD2; clone size: NA; J gene: TRBJ2-1; V gene: TRBV29-1; CDR3 DNA: TGCAGCGTGGGGGGGTCGGGAATAGCGGGGAATGAGCAGTTCTTC; CDR3 protein: CSVGGSGIAGNEQFF
D gene: TRBD1; clone size: NA; J gene: TRBJ2-3; V gene: TRBV27; CDR3 DNA: TGTGCCAGCAGTTCCGGACAGGGGGCAGATACGCAGTATTTT; CDR3 protein: CASSSGQGADTQYF
D gene: TRBD1; clone size: few; J gene: TRBJ1-4; V gene: TRBV2; CDR3 DNA: TGTGCCAGCAGCCCGGACAGGGGAGGTGAAAAACTGTTTTTT; CDR3 protein: CASSPDRGGEKLFF
D gene: NA; clone size: few; J gene: TRBJ1-1; V gene: TRBV4-3; CDR3 DNA: TGCGCCAGCAGCCAAGAATGGGGAGTCACTGAAGCTTTCTTT; CDR3 protein: CASSQEWGVTEAFF
D gene: TRBD2; clone size: NA; J gene: TRBJ2-7; V gene: TRBV14; CDR3 DNA: TGTGCCAGCAGCCAAGGTAGCGGGAGGGTAGGAGACGAGCAGTACTTC; CDR3 protein: CASSQGSGRVGDEQYF
D gene: TRBD1; clone size: few; J gene: TRBJ1-4; V gene: TRBV5-1; CDR3 DNA: TGCGCCAGCAGCCGGACCGGGACAGGGAACGAAAAACTGTTTTTT; CDR3 protein: CASSRTGTGNEKLFF
D gene: NA; clone size: NA; J gene: TRBJ1-5; V gene: TRBV5-1; CDR3 DNA: TGCGCCAGCAGCTTGGACGACATCAATCAGCCCCAGCATTTT; CDR3 protein: CASSLDDINQPQHF
D gene: TRBD1; clone size: NA; J gene: TRBJ1-2; V gene: TRBV5-8; CDR3 DNA: TGTGCCAGCAGCTTGGTTAGGGGGCGCGGAGATGGCTACACCTTC; CDR3 protein: CASSLVRGRGDGYTF
D gene: NA; clone size: once; J gene: TRBJ2-5; V gene: TRBV9; CDR3 DNA: TGTGCCAGCAGCGTAGGGAGGGAGCGTGAGACCCAGTACTTC; CDR3 protein: CASSVGRERETQYF
D gene: TRBD2; clone size: once; J gene: TRBJ2-2; V gene: TRBV7-2; CDR3 DNA: TGTGCCAGCAGCTTAGTGTTAGCGGGTACCGGGGAGCTGTTTTTT; CDR3 protein: CASSLVLAGTGELFF
D gene: NA; clone size: once; J gene: TRBJ1-1; V gene: TRBV14; CDR3 DNA: TGTGCCAGCAGCCCCGGGGGGAGGGATGAAGCTTTCTTT; CDR3 protein: CASSPGGRDEAFF
D gene: TRBD1; clone size: NA; J gene: TRBJ1-6; V gene: TRBV7-2; CDR3 DNA: TGTGCCAGCAGCTTAGGAGGAGGGGGCTGGTCACCCCTCCACTTT; CDR3 protein: CASSLGGGGWSPLHF
D gene: TRBD1; clone size: once; J gene: TRBJ1-4; V gene: TRBV4-1; CDR3 DNA: TGCGCCAGCAGCCAATCACAGGGGGCGTTCACTAATGAAAAACTGTTTTTT; CDR3 protein: CASSQSQGAFTNEKLFF
D gene: TRBD2; clone size: NA; J gene: TRBJ2-7; V gene: TRBV6-5; CDR3 DNA: TGTGCCACGCTACTAGCGGGAGGTTCCTACGAGCAGTACTTC; CDR3 protein: CATLLAGGSYEQYF
D gene: NA; clone size: NA; J gene: TRBJ1-4; V gene: TRBV9; CDR3 DNA: TGTGCCAGCAGCGCCGGAATTGAAGGGAGGAATGAAAAACTGTTTTTT; CDR3 protein: CASSAGIEGRNEKLFF
D gene: TRBD1; clone size: NA; J gene: TRBJ2-3; V gene: TRBV28; CDR3 DNA: TGTGCCAGTAGGGGCGGGACAGGGACAGATACGCAGTATTTT; CDR3 protein: CASRGGTGTDTQYF
D gene: TRBD2; clone size: once; J gene: TRBJ2-2; V gene: TRBV5-1; CDR3 DNA: TGCGCCAGCAGCTTGCAGGCGGGAGGTACCGGGGAGCTGTTTTTT; CDR3 protein: CASSLQAGGTGELFF
D gene: NA; clone size: NA; J gene: TRBJ1-1; V gene: TRBV21-1; CDR3 DNA: TGTGCCAGCAAACCATGGAGGGGGGGCAGGGGGCAGGGCACTGAAGCTTTCTTT; CDR3 protein: CASKPWRGGRGQGTEAFF
D gene: NA; clone size: NA; J gene: TRBJ2-5; V gene: TRBV13; CDR3 DNA: TGTGCCAGCAGCCCCCCCGGACAACTCCAAGAGACCCAGTACTTC; CDR3 protein: CASSPPGQLQETQYF
D gene: NA; clone size: NA; J gene: TRBJ2-1; V gene: TRBV5-1; CDR3 DNA: TGCGCCAGCAGCCCCGGGGGGCGGGGCTACAATGAGCAGTTCTTC; CDR3 protein: CASSPGGRGYNEQFF
D gene: NA; clone size: NA; J gene: TRBJ2-3; V gene: TRBV7-3; CDR3 DNA: TGTGCCAGCGGGGCGTCTGTAACAGATACGCAGTATTTT; CDR3 protein: CASGASVTDTQYF
D gene: NA; clone size: NA; J gene: TRBJ2-7; V gene: TRBV11-2; CDR3 DNA: TGTGCCAGCAGCTTGGACAGCGACTACGAGCAGTACTTC; CDR3 protein: CASSLDSDYEQYF
D gene: TRBD2; clone size: NA; J gene: TRBJ2-3; V gene: TRBV6-4; CDR3 DNA: TGTGCCAGCAGCGGTTTAGCGGGGGGCACAGATACGCAGTATTTT; CDR3 protein: CASSGLAGGTDTQYF
D gene: NA; clone size: NA; J gene: TRBJ2-1; V gene: TRBV29-1; CDR3 DNA: TGCAGCGTTGATTACAGGGATGAGCAGTTCTTC; CDR3 protein: CSVDYRDEQFF
D gene: NA; clone size: once; J gene: TRBJ1-2; V gene: TRBV27; CDR3 DNA: TGTGCCAGCAGTTTAGCGGGAATCGATGGCTACACCTTC; CDR3 protein: CASSLAGIDGYTF
D gene: NA; clone size: NA; J gene: TRBJ1-1; V gene: TRBV28; CDR3 DNA: TGTGCCAGCCTTGCTACGGGAGGTGAAGCTTTCTTT; CDR3 protein: CASLATGGEAFF
D gene: NA; clone size: NA; J gene: TRBJ1-2; V gene: TRBV6-4; CDR3 DNA: TGTGCCAGCAGTGATTTAGGGGGTGTTGGCTACACCTTC; CDR3 protein: CASSDLGGVGYTF
D gene: TRBD2; clone size: NA; J gene: TRBJ2-2; V gene: TRBV5-6; CDR3 DNA: TGTGCCAGCAGCGCCCGGGGGGGGGCGAACACCGGGGAGCTGTTTTTT; CDR3 protein: CASSARGGANTGELFF
D gene: TRBD2; clone size: NA; J gene: TRBJ2-7; V gene: TRBV2; CDR3 DNA: TGTGCCAGCAGAGGGACTAGCGGGAGGGCCGGGTACGAGCAGTACTTC; CDR3 protein: CASRGTSGRAGYEQYF
D gene: NA; clone size: once; J gene: TRBJ1-1; V gene: TRBV19; CDR3 DNA: TGTGCCAGTAGTGCCCAGGCGGACTCGGTGACTGAAGCTTTCTTT; CDR3 protein: CASSAQADSVTEAFF
D gene: TRBD2; clone size: NA; J gene: TRBJ2-1; V gene: TRBV19; CDR3 DNA: TGTGCCAGTAGGGCAGGGAGGGCCCCGAATGAGCAGTTCTTC; CDR3 protein: CASRAGRAPNEQFF
D gene: NA; clone size: NA; J gene: TRBJ2-7; V gene: TRBV7-3; CDR3 DNA: TGTGCCAGCAGCTTAACTGGACTGGGAGTTGGTGAGCAGTACTTC; CDR3 protein: CASSLTGLGVGEQYF
D gene: TRBD1; clone size: once; J gene: TRBJ1-1; V gene: TRBV30; CDR3 DNA: TGTGCCTGGAGTGCACAGGGGGAAGACCAAGCTTTCTTT; CDR3 protein: CAWSAQGEDQAFF
D gene: NA; clone size: NA; J gene: TRBJ2-7; V gene: TRBV28; CDR3 DNA: TGTGCCAGCAGTCCCAGTAGTGTGACTACCTCCTACGAGCAGTACTTC; CDR3 protein: CASSPSSVTTSYEQYF
D gene: TRBD1; clone size: NA; J gene: TRBJ2-1; V gene: TRBV28; CDR3 DNA: TGTGCCAGCAGTTCCACGGACAGGGGGCCCTCCAGAGAGCAGTTCTTC; CDR3 protein: CASSSTDRGPSREQFF
D gene: TRBD1; clone size: NA; J gene: TRBJ1-2; V gene: TRBV27; CDR3 DNA: TGTGCCAGCAGTTTAGACAGGGCTAACTATGGCTACACCTTC; CDR3 protein: CASSLDRANYGYTF
D gene: NA; clone size: NA; J gene: TRBJ2-3; V gene: TRBV10-2; CDR3 DNA: TGCGCCAGCAGTGAAGATAGCGGATACACAGATACGCAGTATTTT; CDR3 protein: CASSEDSGYTDTQYF